This is a list of T cell receptor beta chains from one sample in a study of T cell changes during pregnancy in multiple sclerosis. TCRdb's copy holds only in-frame clones and misses some; the assay was immunoSEQ multiplex PCR. The sample consists of around 99,000 clones, about nine tenths of them appearing once. This material consisted of peripheral blood, taken in the third trimester of pregnancy. The origin of the receptors is a female donor in good health, enrolled as a control in a pregnancy study. CDR3s include the opening cysteine and the closing phenylalanine or tryptophan. Fields, in order: J gene, V gene, clone size, D gene, CDR3 DNA, CDR3 protein. The D gene is left open where the match is weak. Not every row has a clone size; where given, it reads once, few, many or a size class.

j_gene: TRBJ2-2; v_gene: TRBV6-1; abundance: .; d_gene: TRBD2; CDR3nt: TGTGCCAGCAGTCTAGCGGCTATGAACACCGGGGAGCTGTTTTTT; CDR3aa: CASSLAAMNTGELFF
j_gene: TRBJ1-2; v_gene: TRBV6-1; abundance: .; d_gene: TRBD1; CDR3nt: TGTGCCAGCAGTGAAGAGCAGGGGGTGAGAAATGGCTACACCTTC; CDR3aa: CASSEEQGVRNGYTF
j_gene: TRBJ2-2; v_gene: TRBV5-4; abundance: .; d_gene: .; CDR3nt: TGTGCCAGCAGCTTGAAGAGCTCGAACACCGGGGAGCTGTTTTTT; CDR3aa: CASSLKSSNTGELFF
j_gene: TRBJ2-6; v_gene: TRBV30; abundance: .; d_gene: TRBD1; CDR3nt: TGTGCCTGCGACAGGGCTGGGGCCAACGTCCTGACTTTC; CDR3aa: CACDRAGANVLTF
j_gene: TRBJ1-2; v_gene: TRBV5-8; abundance: .; d_gene: .; CDR3nt: TGTGCCAGCAGCTTGGTAAGAGGATATGGCTACACCTTC; CDR3aa: CASSLVRGYGYTF
j_gene: TRBJ1-1; v_gene: TRBV27; abundance: few; d_gene: .; CDR3nt: TGTGCCAGCAGTTTAGGTTCAGCGGACACTGAAGCTTTCTTT; CDR3aa: CASSLGSADTEAFF
j_gene: TRBJ1-1; v_gene: TRBV7-2; abundance: .; d_gene: .; CDR3nt: TGTGCCAGCAGCTCCCATAGGGGGGGAAGGGCTGAAGCTTTCTTT; CDR3aa: CASSSHRGGRAEAFF
j_gene: TRBJ1-1; v_gene: TRBV4-3; abundance: .; d_gene: TRBD1; CDR3nt: TGCGCCAGCAGCCAGACAGGGGAAAGGAACACTGAAGCTTTCTTT; CDR3aa: CASSQTGERNTEAFF
j_gene: TRBJ2-7; v_gene: TRBV11-1; abundance: .; d_gene: TRBD2; CDR3nt: TGTGCCAGCAGATTAGACCCTAGCGGGGGCCTGGCCTACGAGCAGTACTTC; CDR3aa: CASRLDPSGGLAYEQYF
j_gene: TRBJ2-7; v_gene: TRBV10-3; abundance: once; d_gene: .; CDR3nt: TGTGCCATCAGTGAGGCCTATAGAGAAACGAATGAGCAGTACTTC; CDR3aa: CAISEAYRETNEQYF
j_gene: TRBJ2-5; v_gene: TRBV25-1; abundance: .; d_gene: TRBD1; CDR3nt: TGTGCCAGCAGGGGACAGGGGAGGGAGACCCAGTACTTC; CDR3aa: CASRGQGRETQYF
j_gene: TRBJ2-1; v_gene: TRBV18; abundance: once; d_gene: TRBD2; CDR3nt: TGTGCCAGCTCACCCCCTAGCGGGGGGGCCAAGGAGCAGTTCTTC; CDR3aa: CASSPPSGGAKEQFF
j_gene: TRBJ2-1; v_gene: TRBV6-4; abundance: few; d_gene: TRBD2; CDR3nt: TGTGCCAGCAGTGTCACCGGGACTAGTGGGTACAATGAGCAGTTCTTC; CDR3aa: CASSVTGTSGYNEQFF
j_gene: TRBJ2-7; v_gene: TRBV7-3; abundance: .; d_gene: TRBD1; CDR3nt: TGTGCCAGCAGCTCACAGGGACAGGGGAGATTGTACGAGCAGTACTTC; CDR3aa: CASSSQGQGRLYEQYF
j_gene: TRBJ2-5; v_gene: TRBV4-3; abundance: .; d_gene: TRBD2; CDR3nt: TGCGCCAGCAGCCAAGATCCGAGCGGGGGGGGCCAAGAGACCCAGTACTTC; CDR3aa: CASSQDPSGGGQETQYF
j_gene: TRBJ1-2; v_gene: TRBV2; abundance: .; d_gene: .; CDR3nt: TGTGCCAGCAGTGGCCAGCTAGCTAACTATGGCTACACCTTC; CDR3aa: CASSGQLANYGYTF
j_gene: TRBJ1-1; v_gene: TRBV4-3; abundance: .; d_gene: .; CDR3nt: TGCGCCAGCAGCCCAAGGAGGACCGAGAACACTGAAGCTTTCTTT; CDR3aa: CASSPRRTENTEAFF
j_gene: TRBJ2-3; v_gene: TRBV4-3; abundance: .; d_gene: .; CDR3nt: TGCGCCAGCAGCCAAGTCGGTACGGAGAGCACAGATACGCAGTATTTT; CDR3aa: CASSQVGTESTDTQYF
j_gene: TRBJ2-2; v_gene: TRBV7-7; abundance: .; d_gene: .; CDR3nt: TGTGCCAGAAGCCTCACCGGGGAGCTGTTTTTT; CDR3aa: CARSLTGELFF
j_gene: TRBJ2-3; v_gene: TRBV11-3; abundance: .; d_gene: TRBD2; CDR3nt: TGTGCCAGCAGCTTAGGTATAGCGGGGGGGCCAGATACGCAGTATTTT; CDR3aa: CASSLGIAGGPDTQYF
j_gene: TRBJ2-7; v_gene: TRBV11-3; abundance: once; d_gene: TRBD2; CDR3nt: TGTGCCAGCAGCTCAGGGGCGGGGGGGCCCTACGAGCAGTACTTC; CDR3aa: CASSSGAGGPYEQYF
j_gene: TRBJ1-2; v_gene: TRBV6-1; abundance: .; d_gene: .; CDR3nt: TGTGCCAGAGGAGGGTCGGGCTATGGCTACACCTTC; CDR3aa: CARGGSGYGYTF
j_gene: TRBJ1-5; v_gene: TRBV5-4; abundance: .; d_gene: TRBD1; CDR3nt: TGTGCCAGCAGCTTGGACAGGGGCGAAGGTCAGCCCCAGCATTTT; CDR3aa: CASSLDRGEGQPQHF
j_gene: TRBJ1-1; v_gene: TRBV5-8; abundance: .; d_gene: .; CDR3nt: TGTGCCAGCAGCTTTGGGGGGAACATAAACACTGAAGCTTTCTTT; CDR3aa: CASSFGGNINTEAFF
j_gene: TRBJ1-5; v_gene: TRBV10-3; abundance: .; d_gene: TRBD1; CDR3nt: TGTGCCATCAGGGACAGGGGTAGCAATCAGCCCCAGCATTTT; CDR3aa: CAIRDRGSNQPQHF
j_gene: TRBJ1-1; v_gene: TRBV19; abundance: .; d_gene: .; CDR3nt: TGTGCCAGTAGTATAGACAGGGGTCGGACTGAAGCTTTCTTT; CDR3aa: CASSIDRGRTEAFF
j_gene: TRBJ1-1; v_gene: TRBV6-5; abundance: .; d_gene: TRBD1; CDR3nt: TGTGCCAGCAGTTCGGACAGGGAGGGCACTGAAGCTTTCTTT; CDR3aa: CASSSDREGTEAFF
j_gene: TRBJ1-1; v_gene: TRBV19; abundance: .; d_gene: .; CDR3nt: TGTGCCAGTTTGCCACAGGGATCGCCGCTTGAAGCTTTCTTT; CDR3aa: CASLPQGSPLEAFF
j_gene: TRBJ2-1; v_gene: TRBV4-3; abundance: .; d_gene: .; CDR3nt: TGCGCCAGCAGCCAATTCCCTTTAACTAGCACAGAGCAGTTCTTC; CDR3aa: CASSQFPLTSTEQFF
j_gene: TRBJ1-3; v_gene: TRBV7-7; abundance: few; d_gene: .; CDR3nt: TGTGCTAGCAGACACAGGTCCGGTGACTGGGACACCATATATTTT; CDR3aa: CASRHRSGDWDTIYF
j_gene: TRBJ2-7; v_gene: TRBV19; abundance: .; d_gene: .; CDR3nt: TGTGCCAGTAGTAGAGGAGGATACGAGCAGTACTTC; CDR3aa: CASSRGGYEQYF
j_gene: TRBJ2-6; v_gene: TRBV19; abundance: once; d_gene: .; CDR3nt: TGTGCCAGTAGCCCGGCGGTCTCTGGGGCCAACGTCCTGACTTTC; CDR3aa: CASSPAVSGANVLTF
j_gene: TRBJ2-5; v_gene: TRBV25-1; abundance: .; d_gene: .; CDR3nt: TGTGCCAGCAGTTATGACCAAGAGACCCAGTACTTC; CDR3aa: CASSYDQETQYF